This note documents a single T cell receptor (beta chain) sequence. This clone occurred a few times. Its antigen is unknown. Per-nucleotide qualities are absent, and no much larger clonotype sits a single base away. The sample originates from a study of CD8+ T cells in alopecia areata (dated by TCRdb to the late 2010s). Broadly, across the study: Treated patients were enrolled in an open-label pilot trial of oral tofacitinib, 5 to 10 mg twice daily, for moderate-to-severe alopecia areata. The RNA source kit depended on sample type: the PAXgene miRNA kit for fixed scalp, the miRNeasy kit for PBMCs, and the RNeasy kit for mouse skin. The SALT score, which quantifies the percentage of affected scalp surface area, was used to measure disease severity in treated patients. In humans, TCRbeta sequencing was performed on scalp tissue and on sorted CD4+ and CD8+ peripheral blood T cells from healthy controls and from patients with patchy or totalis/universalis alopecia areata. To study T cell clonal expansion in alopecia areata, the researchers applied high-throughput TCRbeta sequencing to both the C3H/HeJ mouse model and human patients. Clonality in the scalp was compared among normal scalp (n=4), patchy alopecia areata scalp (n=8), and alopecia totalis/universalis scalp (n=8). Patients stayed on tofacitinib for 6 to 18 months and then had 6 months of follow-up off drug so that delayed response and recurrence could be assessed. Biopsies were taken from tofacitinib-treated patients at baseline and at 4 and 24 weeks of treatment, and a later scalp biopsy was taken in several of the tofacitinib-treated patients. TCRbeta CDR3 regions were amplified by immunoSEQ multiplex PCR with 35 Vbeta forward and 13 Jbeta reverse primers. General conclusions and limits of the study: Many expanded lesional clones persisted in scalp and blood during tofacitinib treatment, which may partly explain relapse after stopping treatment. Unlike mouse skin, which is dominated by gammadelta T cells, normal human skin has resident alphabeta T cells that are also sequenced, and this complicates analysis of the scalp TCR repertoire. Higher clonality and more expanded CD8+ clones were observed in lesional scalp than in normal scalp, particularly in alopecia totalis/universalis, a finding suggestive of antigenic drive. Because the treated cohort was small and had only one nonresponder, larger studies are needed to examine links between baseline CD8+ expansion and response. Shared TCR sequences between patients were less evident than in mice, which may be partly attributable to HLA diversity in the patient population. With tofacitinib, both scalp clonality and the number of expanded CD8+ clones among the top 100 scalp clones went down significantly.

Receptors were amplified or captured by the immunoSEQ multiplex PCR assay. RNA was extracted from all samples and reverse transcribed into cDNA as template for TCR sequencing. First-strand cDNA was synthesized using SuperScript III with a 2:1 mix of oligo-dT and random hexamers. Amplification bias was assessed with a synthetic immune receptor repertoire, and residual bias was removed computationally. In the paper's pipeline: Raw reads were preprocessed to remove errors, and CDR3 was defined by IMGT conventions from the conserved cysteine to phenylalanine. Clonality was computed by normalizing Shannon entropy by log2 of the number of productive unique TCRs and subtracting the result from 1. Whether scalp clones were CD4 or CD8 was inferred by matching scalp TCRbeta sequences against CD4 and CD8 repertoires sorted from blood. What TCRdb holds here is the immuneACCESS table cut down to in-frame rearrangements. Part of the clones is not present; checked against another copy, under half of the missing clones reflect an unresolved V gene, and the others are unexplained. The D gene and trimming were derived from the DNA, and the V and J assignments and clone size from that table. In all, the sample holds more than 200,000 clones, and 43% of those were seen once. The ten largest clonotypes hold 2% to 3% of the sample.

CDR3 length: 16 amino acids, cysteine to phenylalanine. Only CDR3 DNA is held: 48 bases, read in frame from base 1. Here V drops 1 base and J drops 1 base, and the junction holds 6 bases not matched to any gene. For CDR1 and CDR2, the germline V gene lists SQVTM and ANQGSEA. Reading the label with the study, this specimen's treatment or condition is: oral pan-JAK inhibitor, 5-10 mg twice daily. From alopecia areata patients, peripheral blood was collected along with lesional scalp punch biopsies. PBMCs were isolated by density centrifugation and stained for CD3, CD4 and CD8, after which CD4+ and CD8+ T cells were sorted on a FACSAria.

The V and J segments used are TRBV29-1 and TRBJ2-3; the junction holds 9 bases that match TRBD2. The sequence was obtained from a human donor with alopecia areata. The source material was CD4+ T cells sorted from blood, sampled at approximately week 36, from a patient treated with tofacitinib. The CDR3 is CSVEGVSGSGTDTQYF. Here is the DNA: TGCAGCGTTGAAGGGGTTAGCGGGAGCGGCACAGATACGCAGTATTTT.